This is a list of T cell receptor beta chains from one sample in a study of blood T cell repertoires in COVID-19. The method was immunoSEQ multiplex PCR; TCRdb's version includes in-frame clones alone and lacks a portion of them. This sample has about 100,000 clones, with around four fifths found just once. Material for sequencing was peripheral blood. Receptor source: a woman between 65 and 79 years old with acute or convalescent COVID-19. The CDR3 runs from the conserved cysteine through the conserved F or W. D genes are given only for firm matches. The size of a clone is reported for some rows only, either as once, few or many, or as a class for expanded clones.

clone_size: NA; v_call: TRBV29-1; cdr3_length: 15; j_call: TRBJ2-2; d_call: NA; cdr3_nt: TGCAGCGTTGAGAGTGGCGGGATCAACACCGGGGAGCTGTTTTTT; cdr3_aa: CSVESGGINTGELFF
clone_size: few; v_call: TRBV24-1; cdr3_length: 15; j_call: TRBJ2-2; d_call: TRBD1; cdr3_nt: TGTGCCACCAGTGATCCGGGACAGGGTTACCGGGAGCTGTTTTTT; cdr3_aa: CATSDPGQGYRELFF
clone_size: NA; v_call: TRBV2; cdr3_length: 15; j_call: TRBJ1-4; d_call: NA; cdr3_nt: TGTGCCAGCAGTGCCCGGACAGTAATTAATGAAAAACTGTTTTTT; cdr3_aa: CASSARTVINEKLFF
clone_size: NA; v_call: TRBV7-2; cdr3_length: 15; j_call: TRBJ1-3; d_call: NA; cdr3_nt: TGTGCCAGCACTAGAAGCCCAGGGGCCGGAAACACCATATATTTT; cdr3_aa: CASTRSPGAGNTIYF
clone_size: NA; v_call: TRBV6-5; cdr3_length: 14; j_call: TRBJ2-2; d_call: NA; cdr3_nt: TGTGCCAGCAGTCGACTACAGGGAACCGGGGAGCTGTTTTTT; cdr3_aa: CASSRLQGTGELFF
clone_size: NA; v_call: TRBV5-1; cdr3_length: 16; j_call: TRBJ2-5; d_call: TRBD2; cdr3_nt: TGCGCCAGCAGCTCTCTAGCGGGGGGGCTCGGAGAGACCCAGTACTTC; cdr3_aa: CASSSLAGGLGETQYF
clone_size: NA; v_call: TRBV2; cdr3_length: 16; j_call: TRBJ1-3; d_call: TRBD1; cdr3_nt: TGTGCCAGCAGTGACGGGACAGGGATCGCTGGAAACACCATATATTTT; cdr3_aa: CASSDGTGIAGNTIYF
clone_size: few; v_call: TRBV11-2; cdr3_length: 15; j_call: TRBJ2-1; d_call: TRBD2; cdr3_nt: TGTGCCAGCAGCTTTTCGGGCGGGGGGGCGAATGAGCAGTTCTTC; cdr3_aa: CASSFSGGGANEQFF
clone_size: NA; v_call: TRBV7-2; cdr3_length: 15; j_call: TRBJ1-2; d_call: TRBD1; cdr3_nt: TGTGCCAGCAGCTTACCCGGCAGGGGGCGAGAAGGCTACACCTTC; cdr3_aa: CASSLPGRGREGYTF
clone_size: NA; v_call: TRBV6-5; cdr3_length: 13; j_call: TRBJ2-7; d_call: TRBD1; cdr3_nt: TGTGCCAGCGGGGCCGACAGGGACTACGAGCAGTACTTC; cdr3_aa: CASGADRDYEQYF
clone_size: NA; v_call: TRBV6-5; cdr3_length: 15; j_call: TRBJ2-1; d_call: TRBD2; cdr3_nt: TGTGCCAGCACTCCTATAGGTCTCGGGGGGAGTGAGCAGTTCTTC; cdr3_aa: CASTPIGLGGSEQFF
clone_size: NA; v_call: TRBV4-3; cdr3_length: 16; j_call: TRBJ2-5; d_call: TRBD2; cdr3_nt: TGCGCCAGCAGCCAAGTCCTAGCGGGGGGGCAAGAGACCCAGTACTTC; cdr3_aa: CASSQVLAGGQETQYF
clone_size: NA; v_call: TRBV7-9; cdr3_length: 11; j_call: TRBJ2-1; d_call: NA; cdr3_nt: TGTGCCAGCAGCTCGTTCAATGAGCAGTTCTTC; cdr3_aa: CASSSFNEQFF
clone_size: NA; v_call: TRBV6-5; cdr3_length: 13; j_call: TRBJ1-1; d_call: NA; cdr3_nt: TGTGCCAGCAGTCGCCAGGGTGGGACTGAAGCTTTCTTT; cdr3_aa: CASSRQGGTEAFF
clone_size: NA; v_call: TRBV19; cdr3_length: 14; j_call: TRBJ1-3; d_call: NA; cdr3_nt: TGTGCCAGTAGCATTACCGAGAAGGGAAACACCATATATTTT; cdr3_aa: CASSITEKGNTIYF
clone_size: few; v_call: TRBV27; cdr3_length: 16; j_call: TRBJ2-5; d_call: TRBD2; cdr3_nt: TGTGCCAGCAGTTCCCTTACTAGCGGGGGCATGAAGACCCAGTACTTC; cdr3_aa: CASSSLTSGGMKTQYF
clone_size: NA; v_call: TRBV30; cdr3_length: 12; j_call: TRBJ1-2; d_call: TRBD1; cdr3_nt: TGTGCCTCCGGACAGGGTTTACATGGCTACACCTTC; cdr3_aa: CASGQGLHGYTF
clone_size: once; v_call: TRBV9; cdr3_length: 17; j_call: TRBJ1-5; d_call: NA; cdr3_nt: TGTGCCAGCAGCGGGGTAGGGGTCAGGTATAGCAATCAGCCCCAGCATTTT; cdr3_aa: CASSGVGVRYSNQPQHF
clone_size: NA; v_call: TRBV7-2; cdr3_length: 15; j_call: TRBJ2-2; d_call: TRBD1; cdr3_nt: TGTGCCAGCAGCCCACGAGGGGGCAATAGCGGGGAGCTGTTTTTT; cdr3_aa: CASSPRGGNSGELFF
clone_size: NA; v_call: TRBV28; cdr3_length: 14; j_call: TRBJ1-5; d_call: NA; cdr3_nt: TGTGCCAGCAGTTTAGGCGACAGTTATCAGCCCCAGCATTTT; cdr3_aa: CASSLGDSYQPQHF
clone_size: once; v_call: TRBV7-2; cdr3_length: 17; j_call: TRBJ2-5; d_call: NA; cdr3_nt: TGTGCCAGCAGCTTATCGGGGTTGGCGGGGTGGCAAGAGACCCAGTACTTC; cdr3_aa: CASSLSGLAGWQETQYF
clone_size: NA; v_call: TRBV12-3/TRBV12-4; cdr3_length: 13; j_call: TRBJ1-4; d_call: NA; cdr3_nt: TGTGCCAGCAGTTTGCGGCAGTGGGAAAAACTGTTTTTT; cdr3_aa: CASSLRQWEKLFF
clone_size: NA; v_call: TRBV5-1; cdr3_length: 16; j_call: TRBJ2-1; d_call: NA; cdr3_nt: TGCGCCAGCAGCTTGCCCCAGGCAGGATCCTACAATGAGCAGTTCTTC; cdr3_aa: CASSLPQAGSYNEQFF
clone_size: NA; v_call: TRBV5-1; cdr3_length: 15; j_call: TRBJ2-6; d_call: NA; cdr3_nt: TGCGCCAGCAGCGGCAGGGTGGGGGGGGCCAACGTCCTGACTTTC; cdr3_aa: CASSGRVGGANVLTF
clone_size: NA; v_call: TRBV7-9; cdr3_length: 16; j_call: TRBJ1-4; d_call: TRBD1; cdr3_nt: TGTGCCAGCAGCTTAGCTGGACAGGGGGCATTGGAAAAACTGTTTTTT; cdr3_aa: CASSLAGQGALEKLFF
clone_size: once; v_call: TRBV5-1; cdr3_length: 15; j_call: TRBJ1-4; d_call: NA; cdr3_nt: TGCGCCAGCAGCTTGGAGACAGTACCTAATGAAAAACTGTTTTTT; cdr3_aa: CASSLETVPNEKLFF
clone_size: NA; v_call: TRBV6-2/TRBV6-3; cdr3_length: 15; j_call: TRBJ1-3; d_call: NA; cdr3_nt: TGTGCCAGCAGTTCAAACGGGATCTCTGGAAACACCATATATTTT; cdr3_aa: CASSSNGISGNTIYF
clone_size: NA; v_call: TRBV12-5; cdr3_length: 16; j_call: TRBJ1-3; d_call: TRBD1; cdr3_nt: TGTGCTAGTGGTTTGACAGGGGTCAGCTCTGGAAACACCATATATTTT; cdr3_aa: CASGLTGVSSGNTIYF
clone_size: few; v_call: TRBV6-5; cdr3_length: 15; j_call: TRBJ2-1; d_call: TRBD1; cdr3_nt: TGTGCCAGCAGATCGGGACAGGGGTCCGGCAATGAGCAGTTCTTC; cdr3_aa: CASRSGQGSGNEQFF
clone_size: many; v_call: TRBV19; cdr3_length: 14; j_call: TRBJ2-5; d_call: NA; cdr3_nt: TGTGCCAGTGGCGACAGGCCAAGCGGTGAGACCCAGTACTTC; cdr3_aa: CASGDRPSGETQYF
clone_size: NA; v_call: TRBV7-2; cdr3_length: 14; j_call: TRBJ1-2; d_call: NA; cdr3_nt: TGTGCCAGCAGCTTAGGGACAGCGAACTATGGCTACACCTTC; cdr3_aa: CASSLGTANYGYTF
clone_size: NA; v_call: TRBV30; cdr3_length: 13; j_call: TRBJ2-7; d_call: NA; cdr3_nt: TGTGCCTGGAGTAGAGGTTTCTCCTACGAGCAGTACTTC; cdr3_aa: CAWSRGFSYEQYF
clone_size: NA; v_call: TRBV10-2; cdr3_length: 14; j_call: TRBJ2-2; d_call: NA; cdr3_nt: TGCGCCAGCAGCTTGAACCCAGGGGCCGGGGAGCTGTTTTTT; cdr3_aa: CASSLNPGAGELFF
clone_size: NA; v_call: TRBV7-2; cdr3_length: 12; j_call: TRBJ1-6; d_call: NA; cdr3_nt: TGTGCCTCCCGGGGGTTTAATTCACCCCTCCACTTT; cdr3_aa: CASRGFNSPLHF
clone_size: NA; v_call: TRBV7-2; cdr3_length: 13; j_call: TRBJ2-1; d_call: NA; cdr3_nt: TGTGCCAGCAGCTTACAAGGGGACAATGAGCAGTTCTTC; cdr3_aa: CASSLQGDNEQFF
clone_size: NA; v_call: TRBV14; cdr3_length: 14; j_call: TRBJ1-1; d_call: NA; cdr3_nt: TGTGCCAGCAGCCAAGCCAGCGGACAGTTTGAAGCTTTCTTT; cdr3_aa: CASSQASGQFEAFF
clone_size: NA; v_call: TRBV19; cdr3_length: 14; j_call: TRBJ2-5; d_call: TRBD1; cdr3_nt: TGTGCCAGTACAACAGGGGGGAGACAAGAGACCCAGTACTTC; cdr3_aa: CASTTGGRQETQYF
clone_size: NA; v_call: TRBV28; cdr3_length: 14; j_call: TRBJ1-2; d_call: TRBD1; cdr3_nt: TGTGCCAGCAGGACAGGGGGCCCGATTTCTGGCTACACCTTC; cdr3_aa: CASRTGGPISGYTF
clone_size: once; v_call: TRBV5-1; cdr3_length: 13; j_call: TRBJ2-5; d_call: NA; cdr3_nt: TGCGCCAGCAGCAATCAGGGGCCAGAGACCCAGTACTTC; cdr3_aa: CASSNQGPETQYF
clone_size: NA; v_call: TRBV13; cdr3_length: 15; j_call: TRBJ2-3; d_call: TRBD1; cdr3_nt: TGTGCCAGCAGCTTGACAGGGATAAGAGAAGATACGCAGTATTTT; cdr3_aa: CASSLTGIREDTQYF
clone_size: NA; v_call: TRBV7-2; cdr3_length: 13; j_call: TRBJ1-1; d_call: TRBD1; cdr3_nt: TGTGCCAGCAGCTTAGGAGGGGGCTCTGAAGCTTTCTTT; cdr3_aa: CASSLGGGSEAFF
clone_size: NA; v_call: TRBV19; cdr3_length: 17; j_call: TRBJ2-6; d_call: NA; cdr3_nt: TGTGCCAGTAGTACAGGGCAGGGCTTGGAGGGGGCCAACGTCCTGACTTTC; cdr3_aa: CASSTGQGLEGANVLTF
clone_size: NA; v_call: TRBV4-1; cdr3_length: 15; j_call: TRBJ1-4; d_call: NA; cdr3_nt: TGCGCCAGCAGCCTTTCCGGGATAGCTAATGAAAAACTGTTTTTT; cdr3_aa: CASSLSGIANEKLFF
clone_size: NA; v_call: TRBV7-8; cdr3_length: 18; j_call: TRBJ1-2; d_call: NA; cdr3_nt: TGTGCCAGCAGCTTAGCCGATGGGTGGCAGGGCCTAGACTATGGCTACACCTTC; cdr3_aa: CASSLADGWQGLDYGYTF
clone_size: NA; v_call: TRBV3-1/TRBV3-2; cdr3_length: 15; j_call: TRBJ2-3; d_call: TRBD2; cdr3_nt: TGTGCCAGCAGCCTAAGGGCGGGGGGGACAGATACGCAGTATTTT; cdr3_aa: CASSLRAGGTDTQYF
clone_size: once; v_call: TRBV12-3/TRBV12-4; cdr3_length: 12; j_call: TRBJ1-2; d_call: NA; cdr3_nt: TGTGCCAGCATGCGACGGAGTTATGGCTACACCTTC; cdr3_aa: CASMRRSYGYTF
clone_size: NA; v_call: TRBV18; cdr3_length: 14; j_call: TRBJ2-5; d_call: NA; cdr3_nt: TGTGCCAGCTCACCACGGAAGGGGCAAGAGACCCAGTACTTC; cdr3_aa: CASSPRKGQETQYF
clone_size: NA; v_call: TRBV6-1; cdr3_length: 14; j_call: TRBJ1-5; d_call: NA; cdr3_nt: TGTGCCAGCAGTAAGCCAGGGGGCAATCAGCCCCAGCATTTT; cdr3_aa: CASSKPGGNQPQHF
clone_size: NA; v_call: TRBV6-5; cdr3_length: 12; j_call: TRBJ1-4; d_call: NA; cdr3_nt: TGTGCCAGCAGACGGGGTATGGAAAAACTGTTTTTT; cdr3_aa: CASRRGMEKLFF
clone_size: NA; v_call: TRBV30; cdr3_length: 14; j_call: TRBJ1-5; d_call: TRBD1; cdr3_nt: TGTGCCTGGCAGGGGGCTGGGGGCAATCAGCCCCAGCATTTT; cdr3_aa: CAWQGAGGNQPQHF